This TCR beta chain was found in a study of blood T cell repertoires in COVID-19. Whole-study context: Samples taken during acute and convalescent COVID-19 were collected in the United States, Italy and Spain. PBMCs, B-cell-depleted T cells, or T cells were the source of the cDNA or gDNA that made up the material.

CDR3 size: 13 residues. The V and J ends lost 8 bases and 5 bases respectively, with 12 bases between them. Germline V gives CDR1 SNHLY, CDR2 FYNNEI. The repertoire was sequenced with immunoSEQ multiplex PCR; TCRdb's copy has only in-frame clones and lacks some. The repertoire includes over 100,000 clones, about 91% of them detected once, and approximately 5.6% sits in the top ten. The sample comprised peripheral blood. This TCR derives from a human donor in a cohort sampled during active COVID-19. The J gene is TRBJ1-4, the V gene TRBV2; a weak D match, TRBD1 (6 bases). The DNA of the CDR3 is TGTGCCAGCCACAGGGACCACAATGAAAAACTGTTTTTT. This codes for CASHRDHNEKLFF.